This T cell receptor beta chain appears in the sequencing data of a study of regulatory T cells in long-lasting Graves disease. Documented time point: persistent/refractory GD, antithyroid drugs over 5 years with positive TRAb. The TCR library was made from RNA extracted from PBMCs. Many counts were recorded for this clonotype. V shed 8 bases and J 2 bases; nucleotides not matched to a gene: 16. The CDR3 runs to 19 residues. iRepertoire HTBI primers and Arm-PCR of CDR3 regions built TCR beta libraries. In TCRdb, the multiplex PCR reads were re-called with MiXCR into one record per CDR3 protein. Of almost 350,000 distinct CDR3 sequences in the sample, around a fifth were seen once.

V is TRBV12-3 or TRBV12-4 and J is TRBJ1-5, with 12 bases that match TRBD1. This sequence was found in a female donor with Graves disease. Sequenced material: peripheral blood mononuclear cells (PBMCs), taken when the disease was refractory, from a patient treated with antithyroid drugs. The CDR3 region has the DNA TGTGCCAGCGCGCCCCTAGGGACAGGGGGCTTTGAGGGCAATCAGCCCCAGCATTTT. Translation: CASAPLGTGGFEGNQPQHF.